This T cell receptor beta chain was recovered during a study of shared clonotypes between healthy human individuals. Findings of the study overall: Estimated clonotype richness was generally higher in naive than memory subsets.

Naivety among CD8 cells was defined by CD45RO negativity and positive CCR7 selection, thereby excluding terminally differentiated effector memory CD45RA+ cells. Sorted subsets were amplified in replicate PCRs using around 220 ng DNA, 32,000 or so T cell genomes. The method was immunoSEQ multiplex PCR; TCRdb's version includes in-frame clones alone and lacks a portion of them. The data hold fewer than 1 million clones, with 90% to 97% observed a single time. About this clone itself: The antigen is not known.

CDR1 is LNHNV and CDR2 is YYDKDF in the germline V gene (reference sequence). V lost 4 bases and J 3 bases, leaving 9 bases between the germline ends. The CDR3 runs 13 residues. The chain has TRBV15 and TRBJ1-1; D is perhaps TRBD1 (5 bases). This TCR was recovered from a man younger than 40 in good health. The sequenced sample was naive CD8+ T cells sorted from blood. CDR3 bases: TGTGCCACCAGCACTTTAGGGGACACTGAAGCTTTCTTT. Encoded protein: CATSTLGDTEAFF.